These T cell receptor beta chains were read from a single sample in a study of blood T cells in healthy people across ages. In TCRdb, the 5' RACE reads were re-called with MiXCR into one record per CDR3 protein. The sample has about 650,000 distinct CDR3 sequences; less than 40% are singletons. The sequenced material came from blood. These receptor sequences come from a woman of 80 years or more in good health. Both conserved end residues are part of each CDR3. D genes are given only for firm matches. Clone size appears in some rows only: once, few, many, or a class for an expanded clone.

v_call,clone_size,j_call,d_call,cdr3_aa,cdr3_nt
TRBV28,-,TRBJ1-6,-,CASSVPGGTYNSPLHF,TGTGCCAGCAGTGTTCCCGGGGGGACCTATAATTCACCCCTCCACTTT
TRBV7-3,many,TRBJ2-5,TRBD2,CASSSAGGKETQYF,TGTGCCAGCAGCTCAGCGGGGGGAAAAGAGACCCAGTACTTC
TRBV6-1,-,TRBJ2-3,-,CASREQVTDTQYF,TGTGCCAGCAGGGAACAGGTAACAGATACGCAGTATTTT
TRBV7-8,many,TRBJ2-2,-,CASSLGRAGELFF,TGTGCCAGCAGCTTAGGGCGGGCCGGGGAGCTGTTTTTT
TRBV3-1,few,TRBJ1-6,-,CASSLPRQDLHF,TGTGCCAGCAGCTTACCCCGACAGGACCTCCACTTT
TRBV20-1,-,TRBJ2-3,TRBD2,CSASTSGIDTQYF,TGCAGTGCCTCTACTAGCGGTATAGATACGCAGTATTTT
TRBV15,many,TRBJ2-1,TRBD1,CATSRRQGFSYNEQFF,TGTGCCACCAGCAGACGACAGGGATTTTCCTACAATGAGCAGTTCTTC
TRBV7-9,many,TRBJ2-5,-,CASSLELQTSRVKTQYF,TGTGCCAGCAGCTTAGAGTTGCAAACCTCGCGTGTGAAGACCCAGTACTTC
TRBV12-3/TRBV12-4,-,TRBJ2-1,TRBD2,CASGTSGRGSSYNEQFF,TGTGCCTCCGGGACTAGCGGGAGGGGGAGCTCCTACAATGAGCAGTTCTTC
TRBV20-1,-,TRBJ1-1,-,CSAEMGGRTTEAFF,TGCAGTGCTGAAATGGGGGGCCGGACCACTGAAGCTTTCTTT
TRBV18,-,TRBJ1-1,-,CAGSDQRDTEAFF,TGTGCCGGCTCAGATCAGAGGGACACTGAAGCTTTCTTT
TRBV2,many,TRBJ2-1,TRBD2,CASSDPASGGYEQFF,TGTGCCAGCAGTGATCCGGCTAGCGGGGGGTATGAGCAGTTCTTC
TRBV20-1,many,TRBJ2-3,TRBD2,CSAKRGVGGTTDTQYF,TGCAGTGCTAAGAGGGGCGTCGGGGGGACCACAGATACGCAGTATTTT
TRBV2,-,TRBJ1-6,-,CASRALGSSYNSPLHF,TGTGCCAGCAGGGCGTTGGGCAGCTCCTATAATTCACCCCTCCACTTT
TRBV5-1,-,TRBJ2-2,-,CASSWGHPMAGELFF,TGCGCCAGCAGCTGGGGACACCCGATGGCCGGGGAGCTGTTTTTT
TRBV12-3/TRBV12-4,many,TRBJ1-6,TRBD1,CASSLDRANSPLHF,TGTGCCAGCAGTTTGGACAGGGCTAATTCACCCCTCCACTTT
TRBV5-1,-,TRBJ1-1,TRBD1,CASSPTDREAFF,TGCGCCAGCAGCCCGACCGACAGGGAGGCTTTCTTT
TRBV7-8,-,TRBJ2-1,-,CASSLPGGFHNEQFF,TGTGCCAGCAGCTTACCCGGGGGATTCCATAATGAGCAGTTCTTC